A selection of T cell receptor beta chains follows, all from one sample in a study of cytomegalovirus exposure and HLA in healthy donors. Using immunoSEQ multiplex PCR, the repertoire was profiled, and TCRdb retains in-frame clones only, with some absent. In the table there are hundreds of thousands of clones, more than 75% of which are singletons. Material: PBMCs. All receptors derive from a woman younger than 35 in good health and CMV-seropositive. Each CDR3 is given with its conserved first and last residue. D genes are given only for firm matches. A row's size may be missing; if present it is once, few, many or a size class.

TGTGCCAGCAGTTCGTCCCACGGACAGGGGTGGACAGATACGCAGTATTTT,CASSSSHGQGWTDTQYF,TRBD1,TRBJ2-3,TRBV28,.
TGTGCCAGCAGCGCCCCACCTGGACAGGCGCAACCCACAGATACGCAGTATTTT,CASSAPPGQAQPTDTQYF,TRBD1,TRBJ2-3,TRBV9,.
TGCGCCAGCAGCTTCCAGCGGGACTCCTACAATGAGCAGTTCTTC,CASSFQRDSYNEQFF,TRBD2,TRBJ2-1,TRBV5-1,once
TGCGCCAGCAGACCGGGACAGGGGGCGACCGGGGAGCTGTTTTTT,CASRPGQGATGELFF,TRBD1,TRBJ2-2,TRBV5-1,once
TGTGCCAGCAGCGTCCGGGACAGGGGGCTCGATGGCTACACCTTC,CASSVRDRGLDGYTF,TRBD1,TRBJ1-2,TRBV9,.
TGTGCCAGCTCACCCACGGGTAGGTCGCACGAGCAGTACTTC,CASSPTGRSHEQYF,.,TRBJ2-7,TRBV18,.
TGTGCCAGCAGCTTTTCCCGGGAAAAACTGTTTTTT,CASSFSREKLFF,.,TRBJ1-4,TRBV5-8,once
TGTGCCAGCAGCTTAGATCAGAGGAGGTTCGCAATGACTGGAAACACCATATATTTT,CASSLDQRRFAMTGNTIYF,.,TRBJ1-3,TRBV11-2,.
TGTGCCAGTTGCGGACACACGAAAAACATTCAGTACTTC,CASCGHTKNIQYF,.,TRBJ2-4,TRBV19,.
TGTGCCATCAGTCGGACTAGCGGGAGCTCCTACAATGAGCAGTTCTTC,CAISRTSGSSYNEQFF,TRBD2,TRBJ2-1,TRBV10-3,.
TGTGCCAGCAGCTTAGTGGCATCATACTCTGGAAACACCATATATTTT,CASSLVASYSGNTIYF,.,TRBJ1-3,TRBV11-2,few
TGTGCCAGCAGTTTGCCTCCTACAGGGGACACTGAAGCTTTCTTT,CASSLPPTGDTEAFF,TRBD1,TRBJ1-1,TRBV27,.
TGTGCCAGCAGCTTGGTACAGGGGGGTGGCTACACCTTC,CASSLVQGGGYTF,TRBD1,TRBJ1-2,TRBV5-6,.
TGTGCCAGCAGCCTCATGAAGTGGACAGGGGCTCGAGAGACCCAGTACTTC,CASSLMKWTGARETQYF,TRBD1,TRBJ2-5,TRBV11-1,.
TGCAGCGTGATCACAGGGAGAGGAAGCACAGATACGCAGTATTTT,CSVITGRGSTDTQYF,.,TRBJ2-3,TRBV29-1,.
TGCGCCAGCAGCTTGGACCCCGCGAGCGAGCAGTACTTC,CASSLDPASEQYF,.,TRBJ2-7,TRBV5-1,once
TGTGCCAGCAGCCCAAGGGCCAGCGGGGCCTCCTACGAGCAGTACTTC,CASSPRASGASYEQYF,TRBD2,TRBJ2-7,TRBV6-6,.
TGTGCCAGCAGTCAGTGGGCCAGCTCTGGAAACACCATATATTTT,CASSQWASSGNTIYF,.,TRBJ1-3,TRBV27,.
TGTGCCAGCAGTTTATCGGGAGAGAGGGAGCCCCAGCATTTT,CASSLSGEREPQHF,.,TRBJ1-5,TRBV28,.
TGTGCCAGCAGCCCCGGACAGGGCGATCCACCCTTCGCCCAAGAGACCCAGTACTTC,CASSPGQGDPPFAQETQYF,TRBD1,TRBJ2-5,TRBV5-7,.
TGTGCCAGCAGCACAATATGGGGACAGGGGGCGCGGTACGAGCAGTACTTC,CASSTIWGQGARYEQYF,TRBD1,TRBJ2-7,TRBV28,.
TGTGCCAGCAGTTACTCGACAGGGGGCTACGAGCAGTACTTC,CASSYSTGGYEQYF,TRBD1,TRBJ2-7,TRBV27,.
TGTGCCAGCAGTCCCTCTGTGGCGGGTTGGGGCTATGGCTACACCTTC,CASSPSVAGWGYGYTF,.,TRBJ1-2,TRBV27,.
TGTGCCAGCAGCGCTCTGGGGGGACAGCCCTACGAGCAGTACTTC,CASSALGGQPYEQYF,.,TRBJ2-7,TRBV9,.
TGTGCCAGCACTAAAACCGGGGGGACCGGGGAGCTGTTTTTT,CASTKTGGTGELFF,TRBD2,TRBJ2-2,TRBV27,.
TGCGCCAGCAGCTTTAGTTTAGGACAGCGGAACACTGAAGCTTTCTTT,CASSFSLGQRNTEAFF,.,TRBJ1-1,TRBV5-1,.
TGTGCCAGCAGCATTGAGTCGGTCTACAATCAGCCCCAGCATTTT,CASSIESVYNQPQHF,.,TRBJ1-5,TRBV7-8,.
TGTGCCAGCAGCGTAGACGAAGGGAGGTACTATGGCTACACCTTC,CASSVDEGRYYGYTF,.,TRBJ1-2,TRBV9,.
TGTGCCAGTAGGCCGTCACTAAGAGGGACTGAAGCTTTCTTT,CASRPSLRGTEAFF,.,TRBJ1-1,TRBV19,.
TGTGCCAGCAGTTCTCCTAGGCAGGGATATGGCTACACCTTC,CASSSPRQGYGYTF,.,TRBJ1-2,TRBV28,.
TGCGCCAGCAGCACCGAGACGGGGAGCTCCTACGAGCAGTACTTC,CASSTETGSSYEQYF,.,TRBJ2-7,TRBV5-1,.
TGTGCCAGCAGCCCTCGCGGAGCGGGAGTGGCGCGGGAGACCCAGTACTTC,CASSPRGAGVARETQYF,TRBD2,TRBJ2-5,TRBV5-6,.
TGTGCCACCAGCAGAGACAGGGCAGTCAATCAGCCCCAGCATTTT,CATSRDRAVNQPQHF,.,TRBJ1-5,TRBV15,.
TGTGCCAGCAGTTGGCGGGACAGCGGAAACTATGGCTACACCTTC,CASSWRDSGNYGYTF,TRBD1,TRBJ1-2,TRBV6-5,.
TGTGCCAGCAGCTTGGGGGACTATACCTACGAGCAGTACTTC,CASSLGDYTYEQYF,TRBD2,TRBJ2-7,TRBV5-4,.
TGTGCCAGCAGTTTATTTACAGGGGGCGCCTATGGCTACACCTTC,CASSLFTGGAYGYTF,TRBD1,TRBJ1-2,TRBV27,.
TGCAGCGTTCGGACTGATACCACTTTCGGGGAGCTGTTTTTT,CSVRTDTTFGELFF,.,TRBJ2-2,TRBV29-1,.
TGTGCCAGCAGCGACAGGGTATGGGGCTACACCTTC,CASSDRVWGYTF,TRBD1,TRBJ1-2,TRBV2,few
TGCAGCGTTGGCGCGCGGGGGACCCTCTACGAGCAGTACTTC,CSVGARGTLYEQYF,TRBD2,TRBJ2-7,TRBV29-1,once
TGTGCCAGCAGCGCCGGACAGGGAGTCACTGAAGCTTTCTTT,CASSAGQGVTEAFF,TRBD1,TRBJ1-1,TRBV9,.
TGTGCCAGCAGCGTATCCTACGAGCAGTACTTC,CASSVSYEQYF,.,TRBJ2-7,TRBV11-2,.
TGTGCCAGCAGCTTCGTTCAGGGGCGGAACACTGAAGCTTTCTTT,CASSFVQGRNTEAFF,.,TRBJ1-1,TRBV5-6,.